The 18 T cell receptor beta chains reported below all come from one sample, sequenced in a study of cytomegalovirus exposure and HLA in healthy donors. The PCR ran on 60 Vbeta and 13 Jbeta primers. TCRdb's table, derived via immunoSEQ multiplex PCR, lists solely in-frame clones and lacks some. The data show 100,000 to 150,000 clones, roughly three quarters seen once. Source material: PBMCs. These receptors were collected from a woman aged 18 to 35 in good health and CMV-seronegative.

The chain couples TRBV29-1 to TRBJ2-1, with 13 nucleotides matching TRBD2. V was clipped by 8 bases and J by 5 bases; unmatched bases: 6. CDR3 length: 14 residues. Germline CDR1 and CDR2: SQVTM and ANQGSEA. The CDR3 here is CSSTGTSGNNEQFF. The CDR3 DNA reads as TGCAGCTCCACCGGGACTAGCGGGAACAATGAGCAGTTCTTC.

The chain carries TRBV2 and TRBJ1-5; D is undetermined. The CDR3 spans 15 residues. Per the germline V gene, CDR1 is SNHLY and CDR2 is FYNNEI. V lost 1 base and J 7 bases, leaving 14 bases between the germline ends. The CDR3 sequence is CASSEGRGGGQPQHF. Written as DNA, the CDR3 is TGTGCCAGCAGTGAAGGGCGGGGAGGAGGACAGCCCCAGCATTTT.

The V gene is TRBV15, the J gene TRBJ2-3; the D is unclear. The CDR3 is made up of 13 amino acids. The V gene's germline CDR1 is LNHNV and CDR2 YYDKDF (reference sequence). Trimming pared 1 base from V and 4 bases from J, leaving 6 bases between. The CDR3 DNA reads TGTGCCACCAGCAGAGTCCCTTCAGATACGCAGTATTTT. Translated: CATSRVPSDTQYF.

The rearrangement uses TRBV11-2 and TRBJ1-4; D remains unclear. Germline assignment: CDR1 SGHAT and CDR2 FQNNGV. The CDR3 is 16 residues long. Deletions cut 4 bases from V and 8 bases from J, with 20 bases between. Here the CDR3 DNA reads TGTGCCAGCAGCTCTAATTCGGGGTTCAAGAACGAAAAACTGTTTTTT. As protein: CASSSNSGFKNEKLFF.

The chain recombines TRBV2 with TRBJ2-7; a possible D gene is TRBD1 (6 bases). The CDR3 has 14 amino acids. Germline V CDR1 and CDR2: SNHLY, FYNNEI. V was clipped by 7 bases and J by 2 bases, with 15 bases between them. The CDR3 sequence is CASTLLRTAYEQYF. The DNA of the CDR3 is TGTGCCAGCACCCTACTACGGACAGCCTACGAGCAGTACTTC.

The chain's CDR3 is CASSNSGNLYEQYF. In nucleotides, the CDR3 is TGTGCCAGCAGCAATAGCGGAAATCTGTACGAGCAGTACTTC. This chain uses TRBV7-9 with TRBJ2-7; maybe TRBD2 (6 bases). Trimming pared 5 bases from V and 4 bases from J, leaving 15 bases between. The CDR3 contains 14 residues. In germline, CDR1 is SEHNR, CDR2 FQNEAQ (reference sequence).

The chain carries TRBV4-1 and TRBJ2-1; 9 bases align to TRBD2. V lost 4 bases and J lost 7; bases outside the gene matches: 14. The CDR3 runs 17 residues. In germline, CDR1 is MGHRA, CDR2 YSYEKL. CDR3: CASSPSLVAGVRNEQFF. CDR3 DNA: TGCGCCAGCAGCCCCTCCTTGGTAGCGGGAGTAAGGAATGAGCAGTTCTTC.

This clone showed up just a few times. CDR3 DNA: TGCAGCGTTGGGCACCCAACCTTGGAGGATGAAAAACTGTTTTTT. This codes for CSVGHPTLEDEKLFF. V gene TRBV29-1 combines with J gene TRBJ1-4; D unclear. V was trimmed by 4 bases and J by 6 bases, leaving 18 bases between them. The V gene's germline CDR1 is SQVTM and CDR2 ANQGSEA. There are 15 residues in the CDR3.

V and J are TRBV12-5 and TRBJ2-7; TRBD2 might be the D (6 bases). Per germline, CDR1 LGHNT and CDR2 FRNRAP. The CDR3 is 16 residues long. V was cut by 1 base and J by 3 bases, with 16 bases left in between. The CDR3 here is CASGLAGSLPYYEQYF. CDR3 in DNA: TGTGCTAGTGGTTTGGCCGGGAGTCTCCCCTACTACGAGCAGTACTTC.

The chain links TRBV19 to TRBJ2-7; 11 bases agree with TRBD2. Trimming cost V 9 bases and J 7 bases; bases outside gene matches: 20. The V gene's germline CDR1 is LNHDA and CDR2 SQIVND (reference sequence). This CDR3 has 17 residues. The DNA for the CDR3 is TGTGCCAGCTCCTTGAGGGGCATTAGCGGGAGGGCCCAAGAGCAGTACTTC. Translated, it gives CASSLRGISGRAQEQYF.

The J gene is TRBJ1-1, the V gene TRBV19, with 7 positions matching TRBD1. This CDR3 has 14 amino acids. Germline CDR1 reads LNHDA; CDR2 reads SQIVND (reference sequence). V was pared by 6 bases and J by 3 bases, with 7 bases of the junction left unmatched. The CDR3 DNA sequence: TGTGCCAGTAGGGACCGGGACAGAGACACTGAAGCTTTCTTT. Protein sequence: CASRDRDRDTEAFF.

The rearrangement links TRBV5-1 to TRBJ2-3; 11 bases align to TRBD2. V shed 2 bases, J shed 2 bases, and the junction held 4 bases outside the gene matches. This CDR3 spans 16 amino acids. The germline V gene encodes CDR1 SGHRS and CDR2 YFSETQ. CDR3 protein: CASSFGTSGNTDTQYF. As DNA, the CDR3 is TGCGCCAGCAGCTTCGGGACTAGCGGAAACACAGATACGCAGTATTTT.

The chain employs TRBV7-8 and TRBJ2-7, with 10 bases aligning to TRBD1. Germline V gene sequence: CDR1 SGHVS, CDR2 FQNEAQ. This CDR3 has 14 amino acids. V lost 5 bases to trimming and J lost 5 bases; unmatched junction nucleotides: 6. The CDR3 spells CASSLRQGAHEQYF. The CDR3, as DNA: TGTGCCAGCAGCCTGAGACAGGGGGCCCACGAGCAGTACTTC.

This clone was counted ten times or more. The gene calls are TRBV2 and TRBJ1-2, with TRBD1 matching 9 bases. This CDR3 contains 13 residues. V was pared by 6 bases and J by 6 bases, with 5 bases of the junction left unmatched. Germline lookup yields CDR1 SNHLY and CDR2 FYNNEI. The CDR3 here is CASSAGQGHGYTF. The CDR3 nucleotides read TGTGCCAGCAGCGCGGGACAGGGCCATGGCTACACCTTC.

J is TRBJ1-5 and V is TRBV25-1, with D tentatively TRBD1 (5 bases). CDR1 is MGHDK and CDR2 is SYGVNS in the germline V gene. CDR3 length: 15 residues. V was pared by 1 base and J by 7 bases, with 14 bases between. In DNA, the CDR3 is TGTGCCAGCAGTGAATCCTTAGGGGAAGGCCAGCCCCAGCATTTT. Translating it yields CASSESLGEGQPQHF. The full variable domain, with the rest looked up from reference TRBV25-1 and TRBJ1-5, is EADIYQTPRYLVIGTGKKITLECSQTMGHDKMYWYQQDPGMELHLIHYSYGVNSTEKGDLSSESTVSRIRTEHFPLTLESARPSHTSQYLCASSESLGEGQPQHFGDGTRLSIL.

CDR3: CASSLDGGIYGYTF. CDR3 sequence (DNA): TGTGCCAGCAGCTTAGACGGGGGGATCTATGGCTACACCTTC. This sequence joins TRBV7-9 and TRBJ1-2; possibly TRBD1 for D (5 bases). V gave up 1 base and J gave up 4 bases, with 10 bases separating them. The CDR3 has 14 amino acids. Germline V CDR1 and CDR2: SEHNR, FQNEAQ (reference sequence).

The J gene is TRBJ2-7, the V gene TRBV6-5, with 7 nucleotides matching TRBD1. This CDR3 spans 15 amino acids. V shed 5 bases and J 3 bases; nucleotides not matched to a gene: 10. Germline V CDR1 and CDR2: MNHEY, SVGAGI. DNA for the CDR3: TGTGCCAGCAGTCGACAGGGTAAGGGGAACTACGAGCAGTACTTC. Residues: CASSRQGKGNYEQYF.

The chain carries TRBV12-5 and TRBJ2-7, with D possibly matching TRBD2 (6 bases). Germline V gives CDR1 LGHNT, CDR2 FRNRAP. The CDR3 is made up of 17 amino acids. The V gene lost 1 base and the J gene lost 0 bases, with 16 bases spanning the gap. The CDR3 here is CASGLAQAGLDSYEQYF. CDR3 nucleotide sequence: TGTGCTAGTGGTTTGGCTCAAGCGGGCCTGGACTCCTACGAGCAGTACTTC.